The source of this T cell receptor (beta chain) is a study of naive and memory T cell subsets. With 2 bases clipped from V and 12 bases from J, the junction kept 10 bases outside the gene matches. The length of the CDR3 is 16 residues. In germline, CDR1 is LGHDT, CDR2 YNNKEL (reference sequence). Study-wide results and limits: Each distinct alpha or beta sequence counts as one clonotype.

CD8 T cells were positively selected from what remained after CD4 positive selection. This clonotype was detected a few times. Its target is not known. Two oligonucleotides, mixed equimolar, formed the beta constant-region primer covering TRBC1 and TRBC2. MiXCR, applied by TCRdb to the UMI-ligation and nested PCR reads, yields one record per CDR3 protein. The sample has roughly 140,000 distinct CDR3 sequences, over 15% seen once. This TCR came from a human donor in good health. This sequence joins TRBV3-1 and TRBJ2-1; 13 nucleotides match TRBD2. Sequencing used naive CD4+ T cells from blood. The CDR3 DNA follows: TGTGCCAGCAGCCAAATTCCGGGACTAGCGGGATGGGGGCAGTTCTTC. Translated: CASSQIPGLAGWGQFF.